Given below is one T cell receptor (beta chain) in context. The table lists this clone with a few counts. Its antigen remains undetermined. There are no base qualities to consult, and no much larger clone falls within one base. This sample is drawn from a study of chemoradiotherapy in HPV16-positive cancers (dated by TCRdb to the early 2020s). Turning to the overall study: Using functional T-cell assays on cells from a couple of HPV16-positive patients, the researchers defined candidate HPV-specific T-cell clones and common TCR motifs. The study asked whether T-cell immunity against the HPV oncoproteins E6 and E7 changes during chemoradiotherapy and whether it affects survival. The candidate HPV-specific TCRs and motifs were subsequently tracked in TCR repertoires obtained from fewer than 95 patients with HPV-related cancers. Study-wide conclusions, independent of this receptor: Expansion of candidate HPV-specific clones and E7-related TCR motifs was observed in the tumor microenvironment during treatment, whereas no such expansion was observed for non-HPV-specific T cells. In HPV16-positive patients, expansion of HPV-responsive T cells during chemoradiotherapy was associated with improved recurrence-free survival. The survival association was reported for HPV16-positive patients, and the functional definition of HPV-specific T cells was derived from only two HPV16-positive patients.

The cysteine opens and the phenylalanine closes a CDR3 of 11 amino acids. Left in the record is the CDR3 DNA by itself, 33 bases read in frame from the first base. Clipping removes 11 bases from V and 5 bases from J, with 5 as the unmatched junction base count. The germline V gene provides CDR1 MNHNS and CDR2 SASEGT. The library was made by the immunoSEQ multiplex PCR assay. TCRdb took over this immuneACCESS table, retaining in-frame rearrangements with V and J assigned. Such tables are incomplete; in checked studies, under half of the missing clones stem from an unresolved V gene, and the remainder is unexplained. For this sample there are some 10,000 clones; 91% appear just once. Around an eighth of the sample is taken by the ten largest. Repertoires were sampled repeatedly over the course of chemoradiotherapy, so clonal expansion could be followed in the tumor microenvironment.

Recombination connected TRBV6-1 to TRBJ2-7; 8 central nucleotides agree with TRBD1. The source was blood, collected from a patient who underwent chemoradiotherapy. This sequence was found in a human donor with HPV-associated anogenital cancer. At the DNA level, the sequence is TGTGCCGTAGGACAGGGAAACGAGCAGTACTTC. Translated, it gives CAVGQGNEQYF.